The sample holds many counts of the clone carrying this T cell receptor beta chain. Preparation of the TCRbeta library involved a method that used unique molecular identifiers. A single record per CDR3 protein comes from TCRdb applying MiXCR to the PCR reads. The data show 230,000 or so distinct CDR3 sequences, approximately 9.9% seen once. V was trimmed by 5 bases and J by 1 base, leaving 22 bases between them. The germline V gene encodes CDR1 SGHRS and CDR2 YFSETQ. The CDR3 spans 18 residues. The data originate from a study of T-cell reconstitution after alpha-beta-depleted transplantation in children.

This sequence was found in a human donor who donated a stem cell graft to a child with SCID. This sample comprised PBMCs from the stem cell graft donor, obtained from the stem cell graft. The chain uses TRBV5-1 and TRBJ2-1; TRBD2 might be the D (5 bases). CDR3 nucleotides: TGCGCCAGCAGTGGACGGGGTGAAACAGCGGATTCCTACAATGAGCAGTTCTTC. Its protein product is CASSGRGETADSYNEQFF.